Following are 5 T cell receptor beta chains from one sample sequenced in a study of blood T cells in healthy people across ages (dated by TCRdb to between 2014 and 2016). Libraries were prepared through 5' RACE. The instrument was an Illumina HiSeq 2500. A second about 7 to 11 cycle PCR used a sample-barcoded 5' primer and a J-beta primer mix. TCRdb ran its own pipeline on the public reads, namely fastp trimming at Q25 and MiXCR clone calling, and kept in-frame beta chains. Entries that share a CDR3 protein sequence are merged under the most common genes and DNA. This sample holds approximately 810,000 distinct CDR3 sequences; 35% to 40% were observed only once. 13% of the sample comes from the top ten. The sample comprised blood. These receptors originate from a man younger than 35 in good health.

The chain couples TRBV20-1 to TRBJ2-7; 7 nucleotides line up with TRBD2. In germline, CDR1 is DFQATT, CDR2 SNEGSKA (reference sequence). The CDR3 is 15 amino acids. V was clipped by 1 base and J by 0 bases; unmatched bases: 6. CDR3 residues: CSARGEGRGSYEQYF. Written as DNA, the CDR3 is TGCAGTGCTAGAGGGGAGGGGAGGGGCTCCTACGAGCAGTACTTC.

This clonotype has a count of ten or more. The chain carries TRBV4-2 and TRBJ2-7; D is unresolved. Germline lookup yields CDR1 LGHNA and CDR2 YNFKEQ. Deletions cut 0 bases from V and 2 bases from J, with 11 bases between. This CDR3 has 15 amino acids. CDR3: CASSQEGSPTYEQYF. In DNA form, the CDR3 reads TGTGCCAGCAGCCAAGAGGGATCTCCGACCTACGAGCAGTACTTC.

In DNA form, the CDR3 reads TGTGCCAGCAGCCGAGTTCGGACGCCGAATGGCTACACCTTC. Amino acid sequence: CASSRVRTPNGYTF. The V call is TRBV12-3 or TRBV12-4, the J call TRBJ1-2; D is unclear. This CDR3 has 14 residues. The V and J ends lost 6 bases and 6 bases respectively, with 17 bases between them.

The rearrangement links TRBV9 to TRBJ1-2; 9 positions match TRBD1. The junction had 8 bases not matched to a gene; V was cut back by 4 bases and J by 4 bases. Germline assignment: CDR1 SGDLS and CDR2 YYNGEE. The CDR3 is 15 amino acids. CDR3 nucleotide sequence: TGTGCCAGCAGCCTTATGGGACAGGGCGTCTATGGCTACACCTTC. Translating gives CASSLMGQGVYGYTF.

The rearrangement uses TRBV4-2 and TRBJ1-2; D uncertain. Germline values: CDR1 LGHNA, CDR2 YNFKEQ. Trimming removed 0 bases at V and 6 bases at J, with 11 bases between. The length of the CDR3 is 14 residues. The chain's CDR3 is CASSQEDVQNGYTF. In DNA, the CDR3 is TGTGCCAGCAGCCAAGAGGATGTACAGAATGGCTACACCTTC.